This paragraph reports one T cell receptor beta chain. Its cognate antigen is unknown. The source of the sample is a study of cytomegalovirus exposure and HLA in healthy donors. Broader study findings: The tendency of first-cohort TCR clusters to co-occur in the 90 to 150 validation repertoires was the finding of a later analysis. Most TCR sequences showed up rarely, but some public TCRs showed up in many donors. Cytomegalovirus status was reportedly diagnosed by the classifier with high sensitivity and specificity.

Sequencing was performed with immunoSEQ multiplex PCR; in TCRdb, only in-frame clones are kept and a portion is missing. The data show some 83,000 clones, approximately 93% seen once. The CDR3 is 13 amino acids. V was clipped by 2 bases and J by 5 bases, with 10 bases between them. Germline CDR1 is SGDLS and CDR2 is YYNGEE. Donors were drawn from the approximately 110-subject validation cohort, separate from the approximately 620-subject first cohort. This TCR came from a woman aged 18-29 years in good health and CMV-seronegative. The chain couples TRBV9 to TRBJ1-1; a weak D match, TRBD1 (5 bases). Material: PBMCs. The CDR3 region is CASSVGASTEAFF. The CDR3 nucleotides read TGTGCCAGCAGCGTTGGGGCGAGTACTGAAGCTTTCTTT.